What follows describes a single T cell receptor (beta chain). A single record per CDR3 protein comes from TCRdb applying MiXCR to the PCR reads. This repertoire shows under 800,000 distinct CDR3 sequences, about 25% found once; its top ten account for 0.6% to 0.9%. The CDR3 has 14 residues. Germline CDR1 reads LNHDA; CDR2 reads SQIVND (reference sequence). With V trimmed by 3 bases and J by 4 bases, 2 bases remained unmatched. This sample stems from a study of molecular identifiers for immune sequencing clone quantification. The rearrangement joins TRBV19 to TRBJ1-5; 8 nucleotides agree with TRBD1. This TCR derives from a human donor in good health. Some libraries in this study had Jurkat cell RNA spiked in. The sample comprised naive CD8+ T cells from blood, with Jurkat cell RNA spiked in. Subset given: FACS-sorted CD8+CD4-CCR7+CD45RA+ naive T cells. CDR3 bases: TGTGCCAGTAGTATTAGGACAGGGAATCAGCCCCAGCATTTT. It translates to CASSIRTGNQPQHF.